These 32 T cell receptor beta chains share one sample of origin, sequenced in a study of patients and donors after allogeneic stem cell transplantation. TCRdb fed the RT-PCR reads into MiXCR, producing one record per CDR3 protein. The table shows under 200,000 distinct CDR3 sequences, with 24% occurring only once. Source material: blood, either unsorted or a sorted T cell fraction (not recorded which). These receptors came from a human donor who was either an allogeneic HSCT recipient or a stem cell or donor lymphocyte infusion donor (not recorded which). It is not recorded whose cells these are; they may come from a transplant donor.

This clonotype was observed a handful of times. The V gene is TRBV5-1, the J gene TRBJ2-5; no clear D gene. This CDR3 has 15 residues. Trimming left V 3 bases short and J 0 bases short, with 12 bases between. Germline assignment: CDR1 SGHRS and CDR2 YFSETQ. The CDR3 loop is CASSSLQGNQETQYF. CDR3 coding DNA: TGCGCCAGCAGCTCGCTACAAGGAAACCAAGAGACCCAGTACTTC.

Only a few counts were recorded for this clonotype. Here the CDR3 reads CASNPRRAGGTADTQYF. CDR3 coding DNA: TGTGCCAGCAACCCTAGGCGGGCGGGAGGAACCGCAGATACGCAGTATTTT. The genes are TRBV7-2 and TRBJ2-3; 8 bases align to TRBD2. The CDR3 is 17 amino acids. The J segment lost 4 bases and the V segment lost 7 bases, leaving 16 bases of the junction unmatched. CDR1 SGHTA and CDR2 FQGNSA come from the germline V gene.

The chain joins TRBV12-3 or TRBV12-4 to TRBJ2-5, with D maybe TRBD1 (6 bases). V shed 5 bases and J shed 5 bases, with 12 bases lying between them. This CDR3 is 13 amino acids long. The CDR3 here is CASSPGTFETQYF. As DNA, the CDR3 is TGTGCCAGCAGTCCTGGGACATTTGAGACCCAGTACTTC.

This clonotype was counted between two and nine times. V is TRBV3-1 and J is TRBJ2-5, with 9 bases identical to TRBD2. With V trimmed by 6 bases and J by 3 bases, 8 bases remained unmatched. This CDR3 comprises 15 residues. Germline lookup yields CDR1 LGHDT and CDR2 YNNKEL (reference sequence). The CDR3: CASRDLAGEEETQYF. DNA for the CDR3: TGTGCCAGCAGAGACTTAGCGGGGGAAGAAGAGACCCAGTACTTC.

This clonotype was detected only a few times. The chain is built from TRBV7-3 and TRBJ1-1; perhaps TRBD1 as D (5 bases). Germline values: CDR1 SGHTA, CDR2 FQGTGA. CDR3 length: 15 residues. The germline V and J ends were trimmed by 5 bases and 3 bases, with 16 bases remaining between them. The CDR3 bases are TGTGCCAGCAGCCCGACCGGGGGGTGGTACACTGAAGCTTTCTTT. This codes for CASSPTGGWYTEAFF.

This clonotype has a handful of counts. The chain employs TRBV20-1 and TRBJ1-1; perhaps TRBD1 as D (5 bases). CDR1 and CDR2 (germline): DFQATT, SNEGSKA (reference sequence). The CDR3 extends over 14 amino acids. V lost 3 bases and J 5 bases, leaving 16 bases between the germline ends. The CDR3 nucleotides read TGCAGTGCTAGGGAGTCGGGGGGAGTGACTGAAGCTTTCTTT. The encoded protein is CSARESGGVTEAFF.

This clonotype has more than one count but fewer than ten. CDR3 protein: CASSRQIDRAHGYTF. The DNA for the CDR3 is TGTGCCAGCAGCCGGCAAATCGACAGGGCCCATGGCTACACCTTC. This chain joins TRBV14 and TRBJ1-2, with TRBD1 matching over 7 bases. J gave up 6 bases and V 4 bases, and 11 bases lay outside the gene matches. The CDR3 spans 15 residues. Germline V gene data show CDR1 as SGHDN and CDR2 as FVKESK.

The V and J genes are TRBV20-1 and TRBJ1-1; unclear D gene. Germline values: CDR1 DFQATT, CDR2 SNEGSKA (reference sequence). The CDR3 runs to 17 residues. Trimming took 8 bases from V and 1 from J, leaving 26 bases between them. The CDR3 nucleotides are TGCAGTTCTTATCCCCTTTATTATACCGACGGGAACACTGAAGCTTTCTTT. As protein: CSSYPLYYTDGNTEAFF.

This clonotype showed up just a few times. The CDR3 DNA reads TGTGCCAGTAGTATGGGGGCTTATGCCGGGGAGCTGTTTTTT. This sequence encodes CASSMGAYAGELFF. V gene TRBV19 combines with J gene TRBJ2-2; tentative D call: TRBD1 (6 bases). This CDR3 comprises 14 residues. The V end lost 3 bases, the J end lost 6 bases, and 11 bases lay between the germline ends. Germline V gives CDR1 LNHDA, CDR2 SQIVND (reference sequence).

This clonotype was picked up a small number of times. This chain uses TRBV28 with TRBJ2-7, with D possibly TRBD1 on 5 matching bases. V was clipped by 3 bases and J by 4 bases, with 16 bases between them. The length of the CDR3 is 15 residues. Germline V gives CDR1 MDHEN, CDR2 SYDVKM. CDR3 nucleotide sequence: TGTGCCAGCAGTTTGGGCAGGGTCGACTTATACGAGCAGTACTTC. Translated, it gives CASSLGRVDLYEQYF.

About this clonotype itself: Its ends do not fully match the called genes, so a read error is possible. The CDR3 DNA reads TGCAGCGTTGATGTGTTCGAGGAGCTCTTC. Translation: CSVDVFEELF. V and J are TRBV29-1 and TRBJ2-1, with no clear D. Germline V CDR1 and CDR2: SQVTM, ANQGSEA. The CDR3 is 10 amino acids.

The chain employs TRBV30 and TRBJ1-2; D possibly corresponds to TRBD1 (5 bases). V was cut by 2 bases and J by 5 bases, with 21 bases left in between. CDR1 is GTSNPN, CDR2 SVGIG, per germline (reference sequence). This CDR3 comprises 16 residues. The CDR3 loop is CAWSPKPGPPEYGYTF. The CDR3 nucleotides are TGTGCCTGGAGTCCTAAACCGGGACCGCCGGAGTATGGCTACACCTTC.

The V call is TRBV9, the J call TRBJ1-1, with D possibly matching TRBD1 (6 bases). CDR3 length equals 17 residues. Germline assignment: CDR1 SGDLS and CDR2 YYNGEE. V was shortened by 0 bases and J by 5 bases, with 20 bases between the two germline ends. CDR3 loop: CASSVARTRGFGTEAFF. The CDR3 DNA sequence: TGTGCCAGCAGCGTAGCCAGAACCAGGGGATTTGGGACTGAAGCTTTCTTT.

This chain joins TRBV3-1 and TRBJ2-3; the D is unclear. Deletions cut 0 bases from V and 5 bases from J, with 6 bases between. The CDR3 sequence is 13 residues long. Germline loops: CDR1 LGHDT, CDR2 YNNKEL (reference sequence). The CDR3 protein is CASSQDARDTQYF. Here the CDR3 DNA reads TGTGCCAGCAGCCAAGATGCGCGAGATACGCAGTATTTT.

The genes are TRBV5-1 and TRBJ2-3; TRBD1 or TRBD2 may be the D gene (5 bases each). V was pared by 4 bases and J by 0 bases, with 12 bases between. There are 15 residues in the CDR3. The germline gives CDR1 SGHRS, CDR2 YFSETQ. The CDR3 DNA follows: TGCGCCAGCAGCCCGGGGACGGTAAGCACAGATACGCAGTATTTT. Amino acids: CASSPGTVSTDTQYF.

The gene calls are TRBV20-1 and TRBJ2-7; tentatively, D is TRBD1 (5 bases). Germline assignment: CDR1 DFQATT and CDR2 SNEGSKA (reference sequence). The CDR3 sequence is 13 residues long. Deletions cut 7 bases from V and 3 bases from J, with 16 bases between. This chain's CDR3 is CSVRPGSNYEQYF. The CDR3 DNA reads as TGCAGTGTCCGTCCAGGGTCGAACTACGAGCAGTACTTC.

The chain recombines TRBV20-1 with TRBJ2-1, with D possibly matching TRBD2 (6 bases). The CDR3 has 16 amino acids. Trimming took 6 bases from V and 4 from J, leaving 22 bases between them. The V gene's germline CDR1 is DFQATT and CDR2 SNEGSKA (reference sequence). In nucleotides, the CDR3 is TGCAGTGCCCCGGAGGGCGGAGTTCGTTTGTACAATGAGCAGTTCTTC. Protein product: CSAPEGGVRLYNEQFF.

V and J are TRBV18 and TRBJ1-2; 8 nucleotides agree with TRBD1. Per the germline V gene, CDR1 is KGHSH and CDR2 is LQKENI. The CDR3 is made up of 15 amino acids. J lost 7 bases, V lost 0 bases, and 7 bases had no gene match. The CDR3 sequence is CASSPPARGLIGYTF. The CDR3 nucleotides are TGTGCCAGCTCACCACCCGCCAGGGGGCTTATTGGCTACACCTTC.

This chain links TRBV29-1 with TRBJ1-2, with 7 nucleotides matching TRBD1. CDR1 and CDR2 from the germline V gene are SQVTM and ANQGSEA. There are 14 residues in the CDR3. The J segment lost 0 bases and the V segment lost 2 bases, leaving 3 bases of the junction unmatched. This chain's CDR3 is CSVEKTGANYGYTF. DNA of the CDR3: TGCAGCGTTGAAAAAACAGGGGCTAACTATGGCTACACCTTC. Full variable domain (rest looked up from reference TRBV29-1 and TRBJ1-2): SAVISQKPSRDICQRGTSLTIQCQVDSQVTMMFWYRQQPGQSLTLIATANQGSEATYESGFVIDKFPISRPNLTFSTLTVSNMSPEDSSIYLCSVEKTGANYGYTFGSGTRLTVV.

The chain is built from TRBV12-3 or TRBV12-4 and TRBJ2-2, with TRBD2 as a possible D gene (5 bases). This CDR3 has 15 amino acids. Trimming removed 7 bases at V and 1 base at J, with 13 bases between. CDR3 amino acids: CASTSNRENTGELFF. The CDR3 coding sequence is TGTGCCAGCACCTCAAACCGGGAGAACACCGGGGAGCTGTTTTTT.

The rearrangement links TRBV12-3 or TRBV12-4 to TRBJ1-6; 9 bases agree with TRBD1. Trimming took 5 bases from V and 10 from J; bases not matched to a gene: 6. The CDR3 spans 14 residues. Written as DNA, the CDR3 is TGTGCCAGCAGTGACGGACAGGGGCACTCACCCCTCCACTTT. Amino acid sequence: CASSDGQGHSPLHF.

The chain has TRBV5-1 and TRBJ2-5; TRBD2 agrees at 8 bases. Trimming cost V 4 bases and J 5 bases; bases outside gene matches: 10. Germline V lookup: CDR1 SGHRS, CDR2 YFSETQ. CDR3 length equals 15 residues. The CDR3 protein is CASSVNGRGSETQYF. CDR3 nucleotide sequence: TGCGCCAGCAGCGTTAACGGGAGGGGAAGTGAGACCCAGTACTTC.

This clonotype was found a few times. The chain joins TRBV5-1 to TRBJ1-2; 9 bases match TRBD1. CDR3 length: 14 amino acids. CDR1 is SGHRS and CDR2 is YFSETQ in the germline V gene. J lost 4 bases, V lost 6 bases, and 7 bases had no gene match. CDR3: CASKADRGSYGYTF. The DNA for the CDR3 is TGCGCCAGCAAGGCGGACAGGGGATCCTATGGCTACACCTTC.

The CDR3 DNA reads as TGCGCCAGCAGCCAAGTTGAAGGACGGGAGAACACTGAAGCTTTCTTT. This translates into CASSQVEGRENTEAFF. The rearrangement joins TRBV4-3 to TRBJ1-1; D is uncertain. CDR1 is LGHNA and CDR2 is YSLEER in the germline V gene. The CDR3 is made up of 16 amino acids. The ends were cut back, 1 base at V and 1 base at J, with 13 bases in the middle.

This clonotype was counted at least ten times. This chain links TRBV12-3 or TRBV12-4 with TRBJ1-2; D uncertain. The CDR3 length is 14 residues. The V end was cut by 6 bases, the J end by 4 bases, with 15 bases between. The CDR3 reads CASSPNRLLYGYTF. The DNA for the CDR3 is TGTGCCAGCAGCCCTAACAGACTTCTCTATGGCTACACCTTC.

The gene calls are TRBV4-1 and TRBJ1-3; 11 nucleotides line up with TRBD1. CDR3 length: 18 residues. CDR1 MGHRA and CDR2 YSYEKL come from the germline V gene. Losses at the gene ends were 5 bases for V and 1 base for J; bases not matched to a gene: 10. As DNA, the CDR3 is TGCGCCAGCAGCGAAGGAGGACAGGGGGCGATTTCTGGAAACACCATATATTTT. Protein sequence: CASSEGGQGAISGNTIYF.

This clonotype was detected many times. The chain joins TRBV27 to TRBJ1-1; D is unclear. V was trimmed by 6 bases and J by 5 bases, leaving 16 bases between them. CDR1 is MNHEY and CDR2 is SMNVEV in the germline V gene (reference sequence). This CDR3 is built from 14 residues. The DNA for the CDR3 is TGTGCCAGCAGCCGGCTGGACTGGGGTACTGAAGCTTTCTTT. Its protein is CASSRLDWGTEAFF.

V usage is TRBV12-3 or TRBV12-4 and J usage is TRBJ2-7, with a weak D call TRBD2 (5 bases). The V end lost 1 base, the J end lost 6 bases, and 19 bases lay between the germline ends. The CDR3 spans 16 residues. The CDR3 bases are TGTGCCAGCAGTTTAGGCTTTGATCTGGGAGATCTCGAGCAGTACTTC. This codes for CASSLGFDLGDLEQYF.

The sample holds a few counts of this clonotype. The CDR3 DNA is TGCAGCGTCTGCGCGACTAGCGGGCTGTGTAATGAGCAGTTCTTC. Amino acid sequence: CSVCATSGLCNEQFF. The chain is built from TRBV29-1 and TRBJ2-1; the match to TRBD2 covers 10 bases. The germline V gene has CDR1 SQVTM and CDR2 ANQGSEA. This CDR3 has 15 amino acids. Trimming cost V 6 bases and J 7 bases; bases outside gene matches: 12.

This clonotype showed up just a few times. The chain links TRBV4-1 to TRBJ1-4; a weak D match, TRBD1 (6 bases). Trimming took 4 bases from V and 7 from J, leaving 13 bases between them. The CDR3 extends over 14 amino acids. Germline CDR1 MGHRA, CDR2 YSYEKL. DNA of the CDR3: TGCGCCAGCAGCCGATACAGGGTAGGTGAAAAACTGTTTTTT. Its translation: CASSRYRVGEKLFF.

The chain carries TRBV12-3 or TRBV12-4 and TRBJ1-1, with no clear D. The V end was cut by 5 bases, the J end by 11 bases, with 15 bases between. The CDR3 contains 12 residues. CDR3 protein: CASSPGHLGAFF. CDR3 nucleotide sequence: TGTGCCAGCAGTCCCGGCCATCTTGGCGCTTTCTTT.

The sample holds a few counts of this clonotype. The chain combines TRBV12-3 or TRBV12-4 with TRBJ1-5, with D possibly matching TRBD1 (5 bases). Trimming left V 4 bases short and J 0 bases short, with 10 bases between. The CDR3 runs 15 residues. CDR3 coding DNA: TGTGCCAGCAGTTCGGGCAGGGCTAGCAATCAGCCCCAGCATTTT. Amino acid sequence: CASSSGRASNQPQHF.